A selection of T cell receptor beta chains follows, all from one sample in a study of blood T cell repertoires in COVID-19. The data were produced by immunoSEQ multiplex PCR, yet TCRdb's version contains in-frame clones alone and is incomplete. This table holds about 300,000 clones, 87% found once. The sequencing input was PBMCs or T cells enriched from blood (not recorded which). Source of these receptors: a woman aged 30 to 39 who had recovered from COVID-19. The CDR3 runs from the conserved cysteine through the conserved F or W. A D gene is named only where the DNA matches it firmly. Clone size is shown for a subset of rows, as once, few, many or a class of expanded clone.

CDR3nt: TGTGCCAGCAGCACAACGACCGGACTTAATGGCTACACCTTC; CDR3aa: CASSTTTGLNGYTF; j_gene: TRBJ1-2; v_gene: TRBV9; d_gene: .; abundance: .
CDR3nt: TGCGCCAGCAGTCAGCGAGGACTAGCGGGGGCCTCCTACAATGAGCAGTTCTTC; CDR3aa: CASSQRGLAGASYNEQFF; j_gene: TRBJ2-1; v_gene: TRBV23-1; d_gene: TRBD2; abundance: few
CDR3nt: TGTGCCTGCCAGCGGCAGGTTGACGAGCAGTACTTC; CDR3aa: CACQRQVDEQYF; j_gene: TRBJ2-7; v_gene: TRBV30; d_gene: .; abundance: .
CDR3nt: TGCGCCAGCAGCTGGGGACAGGGGGCGCAGACTGAAGCTTTCTTT; CDR3aa: CASSWGQGAQTEAFF; j_gene: TRBJ1-1; v_gene: TRBV5-1; d_gene: TRBD1; abundance: .
CDR3nt: TGTGCCAGCAGTGCAAGCGGCAGGAGAGGGACTGAAGCTTTCTTT; CDR3aa: CASSASGRRGTEAFF; j_gene: TRBJ1-1; v_gene: TRBV25-1; d_gene: .; abundance: .
CDR3nt: TGTGCCAGCAGCCCAGGGCCCTCAGGGGCCAAAAACATTCAGTACTTC; CDR3aa: CASSPGPSGAKNIQYF; j_gene: TRBJ2-4; v_gene: TRBV11-2; d_gene: .; abundance: .
CDR3nt: TGTGCCAGCAGCCAGGGGACAGGCGGGTTCGAGCAGTACTTC; CDR3aa: CASSQGTGGFEQYF; j_gene: TRBJ2-7; v_gene: TRBV3-1/TRBV3-2; d_gene: TRBD1; abundance: .
CDR3nt: TGTGCCAGCTCACCAGTACAGGGGGCAACCTACGAGCAGTACTTC; CDR3aa: CASSPVQGATYEQYF; j_gene: TRBJ2-7; v_gene: TRBV18; d_gene: TRBD1; abundance: .
CDR3nt: TGTGCCAGTAGTGGGGGGACAGCTGATAATTCACCCCTCCACTTT; CDR3aa: CASSGGTADNSPLHF; j_gene: TRBJ1-6; v_gene: TRBV19; d_gene: TRBD1; abundance: few
CDR3nt: TGTGCCAGCAGTCGTTCTCTAGCGGGGGGCCGTCACTTC; CDR3aa: CASSRSLAGGRHF; j_gene: TRBJ2-5; v_gene: TRBV6-5; d_gene: TRBD2; abundance: .
CDR3nt: TGTGCCATGGGGGACGGGGGGAACACAGATACGCAGTATTTT; CDR3aa: CAMGDGGNTDTQYF; j_gene: TRBJ2-3; v_gene: TRBV10-3; d_gene: TRBD2; abundance: .
CDR3nt: TGTGCCAGCAGTCCGGACAGTTTTTTGCAGCCCCAGCATTTT; CDR3aa: CASSPDSFLQPQHF; j_gene: TRBJ1-5; v_gene: TRBV27; d_gene: .; abundance: once
CDR3nt: TGTGCCAGCAGGTACCGGGACAGTGAAGCTTTCTTT; CDR3aa: CASRYRDSEAFF; j_gene: TRBJ1-1; v_gene: TRBV6-4; d_gene: TRBD1; abundance: .
CDR3nt: TGCGCCAGCAGCCACCCCAGGGGGGACGGGGTGGAAAAACTGTTTTTT; CDR3aa: CASSHPRGDGVEKLFF; j_gene: TRBJ1-4; v_gene: TRBV4-1; d_gene: TRBD1; abundance: .
CDR3nt: TGTGCCACCACCAGGCCGGGGGACTTGAGCTATGGCTACACCTTC; CDR3aa: CATTRPGDLSYGYTF; j_gene: TRBJ1-2; v_gene: TRBV28; d_gene: .; abundance: .